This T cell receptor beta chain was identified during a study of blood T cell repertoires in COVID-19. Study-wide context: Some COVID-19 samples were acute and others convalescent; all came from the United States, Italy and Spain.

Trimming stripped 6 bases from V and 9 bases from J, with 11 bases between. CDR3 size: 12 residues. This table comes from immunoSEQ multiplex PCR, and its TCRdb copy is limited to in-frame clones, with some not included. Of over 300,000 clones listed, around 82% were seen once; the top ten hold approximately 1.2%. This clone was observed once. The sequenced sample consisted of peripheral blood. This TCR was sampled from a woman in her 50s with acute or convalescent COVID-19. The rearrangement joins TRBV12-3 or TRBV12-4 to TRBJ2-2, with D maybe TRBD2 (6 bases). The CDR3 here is CASRPSVRELFF. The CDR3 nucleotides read TGTGCCAGCAGACCTAGCGTGCGGGAGCTGTTTTTT.